The source of this T cell receptor beta chain is a study of cytomegalovirus exposure and HLA in healthy donors. Both 60 Vbeta primers and 13 Jbeta primers went into the PCR. Some clones are missing from TCRdb's copy, which holds only in-frame ones; the method was immunoSEQ multiplex PCR. This sample lists fewer than 100,000 clones; its ten largest clones have around 0.6%. Germline-derived CDR1 and CDR2 are SGHTA and FQGNSA. The CDR3 loop spans 18 amino acids. With 2 bases clipped from V and 0 bases from J, the junction kept 10 bases outside the gene matches. The sequence was obtained from a man aged 50 to 60 in good health and CMV-seronegative. The V gene is TRBV7-2, the J gene TRBJ1-1, with 9 bases that match TRBD1. Sequenced: PBMCs. The CDR3 sequence: CASSLREGTGLLNTEAFF. Here the CDR3 DNA reads TGTGCCAGCAGCTTAAGGGAAGGGACAGGGCTTTTGAACACTGAAGCTTTCTTT.